Below, one T cell receptor beta chain is given with its context. It lacks a known antigen. The record has no base qualities; no much larger clone is one base away. This record comes from a study of cytomegalovirus exposure and HLA in healthy donors (dated by TCRdb to 2016 to 2017). Some background on the complete study: In an earlier analysis of approximately 500 of the donors, about 270 Gb of sequence data and 117 million unique TCR beta sequences from roughly 180 million T cells were reported. About 280 gigabases of sequencing data and roughly 81 million unique TCR sequences made up an early release that covered 500 to 700 HLA-typed donors. The genetic ancestry cluster associated with self-reported Caucasian donors included around 76% of the 398 genotyped donors. The study aimed to test whether cataloging public T cell receptors could reveal signatures of past pathogen exposure. The study used immunosequencing to profile the T cell repertoires of about 670 subjects and linked those repertoires to cytomegalovirus serostatus. Besides the first cohort of around 700 subjects, a separate validation cohort made up of 120 or so different subjects was used. The study combined high-throughput TCR immunosequencing, statistical association of individual TCRs with disease status, and machine learning to predict cytomegalovirus infection status. A later analysis re-analyzed previously published TCR beta repertoires from 500 to 700 donors and added high-resolution HLA genotyping to study TCR occurrence patterns. Rather than drawing on any new phenotypic data, the later analysis identified candidate immune exposures from TCR beta sequences and the way those sequences occurred across donors. To decide whether each TCR beta V gene segment behaved as functional or pseudogenic, an earlier analysis of some 600 of the donors relied on high-throughput TCR beta sequencing. Donor age, sex, ethnicity and CMV serostatus were compiled together with the repertoire data. A later genetic analysis used genome-wide SNP genotypes for about 65% of the roughly 700 donors, treating that subset as a discovery cohort. All discovery cohort repertoires had been generated using a single sequencing platform. HLA typing covered class I and class II loci at four-digit resolution. Typing coverage differed by locus: A, B, C, DRB1 and DQB1 were typed in roughly 629-630 donors, DQA1 in 522, DPA1 in 600 to 610, and DPB1 in just under 490. A few DR-DQ haplotypes were treated as single units for association and clustering because of strong linkage in the cohort. On average, about 240,000 unique TCR beta nucleotide sequences were sequenced per donor among 398 genotyped donors of the cohort, with roughly 18% of those sequences being non-productive. Overall study results and their limits: It was suggested by the authors that the approach could potentially be generalized to other disease states and immunological phenotypes. The cohort was sequenced for TCR beta chains only, and without alpha or paired-chain data the features that could be detected were limited. Because HLA typing was missing for some donors at each locus, association tests included only the typed subset. CMV serostatus was the only immune exposure information available for the cohort. Cytomegalovirus status was reported to be diagnosed by the classifier with high specificity and sensitivity in both the original and validation cohorts. Broadly in line with IMGT annotations, most TCR beta V segments showed up in productive rearrangements about 87% or about 30% of the time in an earlier analysis of about 500 of the donors. Most TCR sequences were seen in very few donors, while some public TCRs were found in many individuals. Linkage disequilibrium might explain the correlated functional status among segregating V segments, but an unknown experimental factor could not be excluded. At a false discovery rate of 0.05, a later analysis linked around 15,000 TCR beta sequences to specific HLA alleles. A few of the identified cytomegalovirus-associated TCR beta chains were confirmed in vitro to be specific for cytomegalovirus antigens. Presence/absence analyses assumed roughly uniform sequencing depth across donors, an assumption that may not hold. Because counts were too low, 15 to 20 rarely observed V segments, including chromosome 9 orphons, were excluded from the earlier analysis of 587 of the donors. In a later analysis, HLA-associated TCR beta chains were found to be more clonally expanded and to have lower generation probabilities than equally common non-associated chains. Compared with the approximately 720-donor mean, donors in an Asian-associated ancestry cluster had fewer N-insertions in productive TCRs, according to a later genetic analysis. In a later analysis, TCR association rates were found to vary across HLA loci, with the most associated TCRs seen for DRB1 alleles and the fewest for HLA-C alleles. Because the 87-base-pair reads could not distinguish some IMGT-functional V segments, including TRBV6-2 and TRBV6-3, those segments were excluded. When HLA alleles, especially DR and DQ, strongly co-occurred, TCR associations were difficult to assign to individual alleles. A further reported finding was that TCR beta sequences accurately predicted the HLA-A and HLA-B alleles for most subjects in the first cohort. A total of fewer than 200 TCR beta chains were listed by the study as associated with cytomegalovirus. A cluster of highly shared sequence variants was judged likely to be a technical artifact of the sequencing pipeline. According to a later analysis, most CMV-associated TCR beta chains appeared to be HLA-restricted, and the HLA associations seemed to be driven largely by CMV exposure. An association between a missense DCLRE1C variant and V-gene and J-gene trimming of TCR beta chains was found in a later genetic analysis and replicated in an independent cohort. According to a later analysis, parvovirus B19, influenza, CMV and Epstein-Barr virus appeared linked to several top co-occurrence clusters.

The cohort consisted of approximately 690 healthy bone marrow donors. At the time of sampling, all cohort members were nominally healthy, though unrecorded immune exposures were likely present. The donor tested CMV seropositive and was one of the 289 seropositive cohort members. Each donor provided a peripheral blood sample, and peripheral blood mononuclear cells were used for TCR beta sequencing. The Qiagen DNeasy Blood Extraction Kit was used to extract genomic DNA from the blood cell samples. Library preparation employed the immunoSEQ multiplex PCR assay. The multiplex PCR relied on a mix of 60 forward primers for TCR Vbeta segments and 13 reverse primers for TCR Jbeta segments. The CDR3 region of rearranged TCR beta genes was amplified from genomic DNA by a multiplex PCR assay. The Illumina HiSeq System was used to sequence the amplified TCR beta libraries as 87-base-pair reads. The published analysis was carried out like this. Across the 600 to 700 repertoires, a later analysis counted approximately 83 million unique TCR beta chains, roughly 11 million of which were shared by at least two donors. A nearest-neighbor algorithm error-corrected the raw reads and collapsed the reads into unique sequences, merging closely related sequences to remove PCR and sequencing errors. To assign V, D and J gene segments, CDR3 sequences were aligned to IMGT reference sequences. For a sequence to be retained, a match of at least six nucleotides to both a V gene segment and a J gene segment was required. A rearrangement counted as productive if the CDR3 had no stop codons and remained in frame with V and J, and every other rearrangement counted as non-productive. Following IMGT convention, CDR3 was defined as the stretch from the second conserved V-encoded cysteine up to the conserved J-encoded phenylalanine. The earlier analysis of some 600 of the donors excluded sequences that lacked an unambiguous match to a single V gene segment. In an earlier analysis of approximately 590 of the donors, V segments were called functional above 56.7% productive rearrangements and were called segregating when the between-donor standard deviation exceeded 5%. A statistical classification framework was built to diagnose cytomegalovirus status from the catalog of TCR beta chain sequences. In a later analysis, V and J genes were assigned by comparing TCR nucleotide sequences against IMGT/GENE-DB human TR gene sequences. A later analysis assigned CDR3 sequences and most-parsimonious VDJ recombination scenarios with the TCRdist pipeline. In a later analysis, every TCR beta chain was defined by the combination of its CDR3 amino acid sequence and its V-gene family, and reads without a unique V-gene family were dropped. As a way to deal with suspected cross-contamination and a sequencing artifact, a later analysis dropped under 600 nucleotide sequences that were highly shared and had low generation probability. In a later analysis, a clonal expansion index for each public chain was calculated from normalized within-repertoire ranks of inferred template counts. In a later analysis, generation probabilities were computed with a VDJ recombination model fitted to out-of-frame rearrangements, and the resulting probabilities were checked against IGoR. In a later analysis, hypergeometric tests were used to score TCR-TCR, TCR-HLA and TCR-CMV co-occurrence, with a repertoire-size bias correction applied to TCR pairs. A later analysis estimated false discovery rates by permuting HLA or CMV assignments 20 times. In a later analysis, co-occurring TCRs were grouped using DBSCAN, with TCRdist sequence similarity added in when clustering inside HLA-allele-positive subsets. Repertoires with fewer than 30,000 or more than 120,000 public chains, plus five repertoires with anomalous nucleotide sharing, were excluded from co-occurrence clustering. Not all clones reach the TCRdb copy of this immuneACCESS table, which keeps in-frame sequences only. Checked studies attribute under half of the gap to unresolved V genes and leave the rest unexplained. V, J and clone size are taken as reported in that table, and D and trimming were inferred from the DNA itself. This sample gives around 97,000 clones in total; 76% of them show up just once. The top ten hold around 10% of the sample.

The CDR3 contains 16 residues, cysteine and phenylalanine counted. The read is trimmed to its CDR3 DNA, 48 bases read in frame from base 1. From the germline V gene, CDR1 is SGHTA and CDR2 is FQGTGA. V has 5 bases trimmed and J has 5 bases trimmed; junction bases matching no gene number 6. Sequencing input: PBMCs. The sequence derives from a woman under 30 in good health and CMV-seropositive. The chain couples TRBV7-3 to TRBJ2-1; a stretch of 13 junction bases matches TRBD2. The DNA sequence is TGTGCCAGCAGCCTACAGACTAGCGGGGGGAACAATGAGCAGTTCTTC. Translated, it gives CASSLQTSGGNNEQFF.